This T cell receptor (beta chain) was captured in a study of cytomegalovirus exposure and HLA in healthy donors. General observations from the study: Analyzed later, most CMV-associated TCR beta chains appeared HLA-restricted. Available immune exposure information covered CMV serostatus only.

There are 14 residues in the CDR3. Germline lookup yields CDR1 KGHSH and CDR2 LQKENI. A multiplex PCR was run with 60 Vbeta primers and 13 Jbeta primers. Per the original data handling: Unique TCR beta chains numbered around 80 million in a later analysis, with about 11 million shared. Sequencing was performed with immunoSEQ multiplex PCR; in TCRdb, only in-frame clones are kept and a portion is missing. V, J and clone size are taken as reported in that table, and D and trimming were inferred from the DNA itself. The table lists approximately 110,000 clones, around 78% of them singletons. As regards this clone: Its antigen remains unidentified. Sequence at one end of the junction differs from germline and may be a read error.

Input material: PBMCs. This sequence joins TRBV18 and TRBJ1-2; 8 bases match TRBD1. The sequence derives from a man in his fifties in good health and CMV-seronegative. The CDR3 DNA sequence: TGTGCCAGCTCACTCCCCGGGACAGGAGATGGCCACACCTTC. It yields the protein CASSLPGTGDGHTF.